The entry that follows covers one T cell receptor (beta chain) sequence. Its antigen remains undetermined. One base away there is no much larger clone; base qualities are not given. The sample belongs to a study of identical twins (dated by TCRdb to about 2016). Regarding the complete study: To test whether fetal clonotypes persist, this study deep-sequenced TCR alpha and beta repertoires from monozygotic twins, from unrelated adults of various ages, and from cord blood. To rule out contamination, the twin experiments were replicated at different times with different library preparation protocols. Beyond this particular receptor, the publication reports: Excess twin sharing in beta out-of-frame sequences was weaker because fewer shared sequences lowered the signal-to-noise ratio. Because the same donors could not be followed over many years, conclusions were based on cross-sectional statistical analysis. In monozygotic twins, out-of-frame TCR alpha sharing was systematically underestimated by recombination models, although the models agreed with sharing between unrelated individuals. Out-of-frame TCR alpha sequences shared between twins showed an excess of low generation-probability sequences compared with coincidental sharing between unrelated individuals. Abundant cord blood beta clonotypes carried fewer insertions; young adult naive repertoires showed a weaker similar trend, while memory repertoires showed none. Invariant T cells such as MAIT and iNKT could partly confound zero-insertion analyses, although diverse VJ usage argued against such confounding for most clonotypes.

Every donor was a healthy Caucasian. Library creation used 5' RACE. The sequencer was an Illumina HiSeq 2000. A universal primer binding site was added through template switching, and the final cDNA carried a unique molecular identifier so that TCR cDNA molecules could be counted accurately. Specific primers in the conserved constant-segment region were used to synthesize first-strand cDNA for TCR alpha and beta chains. To control for contamination, every cDNA library was double barcoded, receiving both a SMART-Mk sample barcode and Illumina barcodes. TruSeq adapter sequences, together with Illumina sample barcodes, were added in two successive PCR steps. TCR alpha and beta cDNA libraries were sequenced on the Illumina HiSeq platform with custom primers. The published analysis was carried out like this. Unique molecular identifiers were extracted from raw reads with MiGEC, and CDR3 positions were determined with MiXCR. For each individual, recombination models were inferred using an EM algorithm with the repgenHMM and IGoR tools. The tcR package in R was used for shared clonotype analysis, with sharing normalized by the product of cloneset sizes. To study raw recombination without the effects of thymic and clonal selection, out-of-frame nonproductive sequences were analyzed. The public sequencing data were trimmed at Q25 with fastp and processed into clonotypes with MiXCR by TCRdb, which kept only in-frame beta chains. Each entry is one CDR3 protein sequence, shown with its most common DNA and genes. The V and J calls come from TCRdb's annotation, not from the publication. Within this sample are about 1.7 million distinct CDR3 sequences, with 25% to 35% of them counted one time only. The ten biggest clones cover more than 0.25% of the sample.

Germline trimming: 0 bases from V, 5 bases from J; junction bases outside gene matches: 14. The CDR3 runs 17 amino acids, cysteine and phenylalanine included. Only the CDR3 part of the read is kept: 51 bases, read in frame from the first base. Taken from the germline V gene (reference sequence), the CDR1 and CDR2 loops are DFQATT and SNEGSKA. The TCR sequence derives from a newborn girl in good health. The rearrangement combines TRBV20-1 with TRBJ2-7; TRBD1 aligns with 9 central bases. The material sequenced was cord blood. The sequence in DNA is TGCAGTGCTAGAGATGCGGTATTGGGACAGGGTCTTAACGAGCAGTACTTC. Its coded protein is CSARDAVLGQGLNEQYF.